This T cell receptor beta chain derives from a study of shared clonotypes between healthy human individuals. Study-level results: Tissue TCR repertoires likely differ from these blood-only repertoires.

Naive CD8 cells, CD45RO-negative and positively selected for CCR7, excluded terminally differentiated effector memory CD45RA+ cells. Germline-derived CDR1 and CDR2 are SEHNR and FQNEAQ (reference sequence). The CDR3 is 15 amino acids. Trimming shortened V by 2 bases and J by 0 bases, and 11 bases separated the two germline ends. The method was immunoSEQ multiplex PCR; TCRdb's version includes in-frame clones alone and lacks a portion of them. This repertoire shows about 680,000 clones, under 95% found once; its top ten account for 24%. As concerns this clone: The antigen is unknown.

The sequence came from a young man in good health. Material: naive CD8+ T cells sorted from blood. The genes are TRBV7-9 and TRBJ2-7; TRBD1 might be the D (6 bases). CDR3 loop: CASSLQGSSSYEQYF. For the CDR3, the DNA is TGTGCCAGCAGCTTACAGGGGTCAAGCTCCTACGAGCAGTACTTC.